These 4 T cell receptor beta chains share one sample of origin, sequenced in a study of blood T cell repertoires in COVID-19 (dated by TCRdb to 2018 to 2020). Preparation of the library involved the immunoSEQ multiplex PCR assay. TCRdb's version of the immuneACCESS table is confined to in-frame rearrangements and falls short of the full clone set. An unresolved V gene accounts for under half of the shortfall where checked; the remainder is of unknown origin. The sample profile shows around 320,000 clones; roughly 90% of them were found once. The ten largest clones represent about 2% of the sample. The sequencing input was peripheral blood. These receptors were collected from a man aged 18 to 30 with active or convalescent COVID-19.

This chain uses TRBV6-6 with TRBJ2-3, with TRBD2 identical over 14 bases. V dropped 5 bases and J dropped 5; count of bases not matched to a gene: 21. CDR3 length: 21 residues. Germline V gene sequence: CDR1 MNHNY, CDR2 SVGAGI (reference sequence). The chain's CDR3 is CASSLYPSGTSGSVGRDTQYF. DNA of the CDR3: TGTGCCAGCAGTCTATACCCATCCGGGACTAGCGGGAGTGTAGGGAGAGATACGCAGTATTTT.

The gene calls are TRBV21-1 and TRBJ2-3; TRBD2, the table's D call, lacks a check against the DNA. TRBV21-1 is termed a pseudogene. The CDR3 sequence is 15 residues long. CDR3 region: CASSVTHSCTDTQYF. The CDR3 DNA reads as TGTGCCAGCAGCGTAACGCACTCTTGCACAGATACGCAGTATTTT.

V gene TRBV11-2 combines with J gene TRBJ2-3; D uncertain. CDR1 and CDR2 (germline): SGHAT, FQNNGV. The CDR3 is made up of 15 amino acids. Trimming took off 0 bases at V and 4 bases at J, with 11 bases between the two ends. CDR3 bases: TGTGCCAGCAGCTTAGATCTTAGTGGTGCAGATACGCAGTATTTT. It is translated as CASSLDLSGADTQYF.

Note on this clone: Other DNA variants within this sample encode the same CDR3. The genes are TRBV5-1 and TRBJ1-1; 11 positions agree with TRBD1. V lost 2 bases, J lost 5 bases, and 5 bases stayed unmatched. The CDR3 extends over 15 amino acids. Germline V gene lookup returns CDR1 SGHRS and CDR2 YFSETQ. CDR3 DNA sequence: TGCGCCAGCAGCTTAGCTGGGACAGGGGGGACTGAAGCTTTCTTT. Its translation: CASSLAGTGGTEAFF.